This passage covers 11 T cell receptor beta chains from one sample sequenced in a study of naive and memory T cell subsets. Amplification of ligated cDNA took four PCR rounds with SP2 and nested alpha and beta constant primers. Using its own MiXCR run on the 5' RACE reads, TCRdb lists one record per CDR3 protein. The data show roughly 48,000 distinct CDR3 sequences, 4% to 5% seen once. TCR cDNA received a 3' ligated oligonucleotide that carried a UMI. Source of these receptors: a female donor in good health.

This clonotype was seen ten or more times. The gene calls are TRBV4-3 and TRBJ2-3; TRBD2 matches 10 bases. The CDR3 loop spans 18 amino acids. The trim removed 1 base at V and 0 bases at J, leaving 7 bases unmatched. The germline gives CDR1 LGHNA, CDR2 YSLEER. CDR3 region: CASSQVAGGRRSTDTQYF. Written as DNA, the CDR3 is TGCGCCAGCAGCCAAGTAGCGGGAGGTCGGCGAAGCACAGATACGCAGTATTTT.

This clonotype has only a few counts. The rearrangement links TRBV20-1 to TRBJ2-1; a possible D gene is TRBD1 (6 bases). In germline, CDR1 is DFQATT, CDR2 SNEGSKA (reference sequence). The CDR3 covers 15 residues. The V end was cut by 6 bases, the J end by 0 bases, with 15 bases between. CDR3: CSARGPTLSYNEQFF. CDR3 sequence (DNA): TGCAGTGCCAGGGGACCGACCCTCTCCTACAATGAGCAGTTCTTC.

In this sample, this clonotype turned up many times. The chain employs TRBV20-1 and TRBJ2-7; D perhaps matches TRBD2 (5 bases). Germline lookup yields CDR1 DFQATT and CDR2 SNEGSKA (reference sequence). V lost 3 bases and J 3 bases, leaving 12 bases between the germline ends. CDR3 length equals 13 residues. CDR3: CSASVASVYEQYF. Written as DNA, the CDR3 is TGCAGTGCTAGCGTAGCGTCGGTCTACGAGCAGTACTTC.

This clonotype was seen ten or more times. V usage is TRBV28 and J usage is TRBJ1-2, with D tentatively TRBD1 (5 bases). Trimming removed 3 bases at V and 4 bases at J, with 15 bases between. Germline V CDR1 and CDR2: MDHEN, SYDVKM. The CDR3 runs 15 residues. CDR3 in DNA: TGTGCCAGCAGTTTTTGGCAGGACAACACCTATGGCTACACCTTC. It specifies CASSFWQDNTYGYTF.

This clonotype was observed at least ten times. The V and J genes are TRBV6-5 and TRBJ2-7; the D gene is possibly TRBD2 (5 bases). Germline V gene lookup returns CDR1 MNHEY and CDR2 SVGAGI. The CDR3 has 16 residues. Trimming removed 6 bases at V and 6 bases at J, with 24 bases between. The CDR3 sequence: CASRIGLAPPRGEQYF. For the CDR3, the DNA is TGTGCCAGCAGAATTGGACTCGCACCCCCACGGGGCGAGCAGTACTTC.

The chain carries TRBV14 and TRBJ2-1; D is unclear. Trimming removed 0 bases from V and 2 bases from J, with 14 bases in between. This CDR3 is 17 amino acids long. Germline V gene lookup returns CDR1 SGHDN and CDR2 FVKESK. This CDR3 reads CASSQEPPRVTYNEQFF. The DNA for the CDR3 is TGTGCCAGCAGCCAAGAACCCCCAAGAGTGACCTACAATGAGCAGTTCTTC. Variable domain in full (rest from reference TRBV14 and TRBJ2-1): EAGVTQFPSHSVIEKGQTVTLRCDPISGHDNLYWYRRVMGKEIKFLLHFVKESKQDESGMPNNRFLAERTGGTYSTLKVQPAELEDSGVYFCASSQEPPRVTYNEQFFGPGTRLTVL.

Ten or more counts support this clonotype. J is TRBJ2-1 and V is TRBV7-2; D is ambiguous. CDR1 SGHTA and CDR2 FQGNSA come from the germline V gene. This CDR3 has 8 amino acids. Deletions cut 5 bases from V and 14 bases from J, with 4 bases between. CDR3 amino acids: CASSPEFF. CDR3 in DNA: TGTGCCAGCAGCCCGGAGTTCTTC.

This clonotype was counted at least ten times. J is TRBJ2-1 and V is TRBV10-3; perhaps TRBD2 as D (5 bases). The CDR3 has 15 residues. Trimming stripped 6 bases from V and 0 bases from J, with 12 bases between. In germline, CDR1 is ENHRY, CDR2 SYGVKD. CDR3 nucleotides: TGTGCCATCAGGGGAGCGGATAGCTCCTACAATGAGCAGTTCTTC. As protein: CAIRGADSSYNEQFF.

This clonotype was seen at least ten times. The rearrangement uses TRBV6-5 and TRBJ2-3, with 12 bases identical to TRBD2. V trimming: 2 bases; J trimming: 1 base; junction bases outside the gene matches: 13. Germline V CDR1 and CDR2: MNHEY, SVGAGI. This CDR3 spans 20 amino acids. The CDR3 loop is CASSYKASGGETRGTDTQYF. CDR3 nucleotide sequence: TGTGCCAGCAGTTACAAGGCTAGCGGGGGGGAAACACGAGGCACAGATACGCAGTATTTT.

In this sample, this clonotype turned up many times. CDR3 sequence reads: CASSLEGTSGNNEQFF. DNA for the CDR3: TGTGCCAGCAGCTTAGAGGGGACTAGCGGGAACAATGAGCAGTTCTTC. The chain links TRBV7-2 to TRBJ2-1; 13 bases map to TRBD2. The CDR3 contains 16 residues. Germline V gene sequence: CDR1 SGHTA, CDR2 FQGNSA. V lost 1 base and J lost 5; bases outside the gene matches: 2.

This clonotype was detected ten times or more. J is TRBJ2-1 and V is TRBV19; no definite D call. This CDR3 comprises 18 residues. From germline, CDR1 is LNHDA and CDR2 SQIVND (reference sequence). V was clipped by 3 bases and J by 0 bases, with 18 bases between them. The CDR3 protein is CASSIDSPQRRSYNEQFF. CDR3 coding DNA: TGTGCCAGTAGTATTGACTCCCCCCAAAGGCGCTCCTACAATGAGCAGTTCTTC.